This T cell receptor beta chain was identified during a study of blood T cells in healthy people across ages. Study-wide points: With age, beta diversity per million T cells declined roughly linearly, significantly by 30 to 40.

The junction had 16 bases not matched to a gene; V was cut back by 5 bases and J by 4 bases. This CDR3 has 19 amino acids. Germline V gene sequence: CDR1 PRHDT, CDR2 FYEKMQ (reference sequence). Combining a sample-barcoded 5' primer with a J-beta primer mix, a second PCR ran for roughly 7 to 11 cycles. One entry per CDR3 protein results from TCRdb running MiXCR on the 5' RACE reads. The repertoire holds hundreds of thousands of distinct CDR3 sequences, with approximately 30% as singletons. Only a few counts were recorded for this clonotype. Its antigen is still unknown. The rearrangement joins TRBV13 to TRBJ1-4; 10 nucleotides line up with TRBD1. The receptor was derived from a woman over 75 in good health. What was sequenced was blood. The CDR3: CASSQNRDRGVVNNEKLFF. In DNA form, the CDR3 reads TGTGCCAGCAGCCAAAACCGGGACAGGGGAGTTGTTAATAATGAAAAACTGTTTTTT.